One sample yielded the 22 T cell receptor beta chains listed below, sequenced in a study of early T cells in non-severe SARS-CoV-2 infection. TCRdb processed the 5' RACE reads anew with MiXCR; each CDR3 protein has one entry. The table has 80,000 to 95,000 distinct CDR3 sequences, 14% seen once. Sequencing was carried out using whole blood. The source is an adult who was a healthcare worker with PCR-confirmed SARS-CoV-2 infection or an uninfected control (not recorded which).

The chain carries TRBV20-1 and TRBJ2-3; TRBD2 might be the D (6 bases). This CDR3 spans 14 amino acids. The V end lost 3 bases, the J end lost 2 bases, and 12 bases lay between the germline ends. Germline V gene sequence: CDR1 DFQATT, CDR2 SNEGSKA (reference sequence). DNA for the CDR3: TGCAGTGCTAGCGGGGGATCCCCCACAGATACGCAGTATTTT. Encoded protein: CSASGGSPTDTQYF.

The CDR3 DNA sequence: TGTGCCAGCACTCAAGGTTTAGGGTCCTACAATGAGCAGTTCTTC. It specifies CASTQGLGSYNEQFF. This chain links TRBV2 with TRBJ2-1; no firm D call. The CDR3 runs 15 residues. Germline-derived CDR1 and CDR2 are SNHLY and FYNNEI. The V end was cut by 7 bases, the J end by 1 base, with 14 bases between.

This clonotype was detected many times. The chain joins TRBV7-9 to TRBJ2-2; 7 bases are shared with TRBD1. The CDR3 has 14 amino acids. Germline CDR1 is SEHNR and CDR2 is FQNEAQ (reference sequence). V dropped 4 bases and J dropped 4; count of bases not matched to a gene: 3. The CDR3 DNA reads as TGTGCCAGCAGCTCTTCAGGGGGCACCGGGGAGCTGTTTTTT. Translating gives CASSSSGGTGELFF. The complete variable domain, with remaining parts taken from reference TRBV7-9 and TRBJ2-2, reads DTGVSQNPRHKITKRGQNVTFRCDPISEHNRLYWYRQTLGQGPEFLTYFQNEAQLEKSRLLSDRFSAERPKGSFSTLEIQRTEQGDSAMYLCASSSSGGTGELFFGEGSRLTVL.

This clonotype was seen a handful of times. CDR3 in DNA: TGTGCCAGCTCCGTTGCGGATTGGTCCACCGGGGAGCTGTTTTTT. It yields the protein CASSVADWSTGELFF. This sequence joins TRBV7-8 and TRBJ2-2; D call uncertain. The CDR3 has 15 residues. Germline loops: CDR1 SGHVS, CDR2 FQNEAQ. With 8 bases removed from V and 4 bases from J, the gap between germline ends came to 17 bases.

The V gene is TRBV6-5, the J gene TRBJ2-4; no clear D. The CDR3 spans 14 residues. Germline V lookup: CDR1 MNHEY, CDR2 SVGAGI. The V gene lost 4 bases and the J gene lost 9 bases, with 16 bases spanning the gap. CDR3 sequence reads: CASSWEARGGIQYF. CDR3 DNA: TGTGCCAGCAGTTGGGAAGCCCGAGGCGGCATTCAGTACTTC.

This clonotype was recorded at least ten times. CDR3 sequence: CASRTPRDRAYEQYF. CDR3 nucleotides: TGTGCCAGCAGAACCCCCCGGGACAGGGCCTACGAGCAGTACTTC. This chain joins TRBV11-2 and TRBJ2-7; 9 nucleotides align to TRBD1. Germline V CDR1 and CDR2: SGHAT, FQNNGV. V dropped 6 bases and J dropped 2; count of bases not matched to a gene: 8. There are 15 residues in the CDR3. The full variable domain, with the rest looked up from reference TRBV11-2 and TRBJ2-7, is EAGVAQSPRYKIIEKRQSVAFWCNPISGHATLYWYQQILGQGPKLLIQFQNNGVVDDSQLPKDRFSAERLKGVDSTLKIQPAKLEDSAVYLCASRTPRDRAYEQYFGPGTRLTVT.

This clonotype was observed a few times. The chain has TRBV7-9 and TRBJ2-3; the D gene could be TRBD1 or TRBD2 (5 bases each). The germline V gene has CDR1 SEHNR and CDR2 FQNEAQ (reference sequence). The CDR3 consists of 16 residues. Trimming left V 5 bases short and J 2 bases short, with 17 bases between. The CDR3 DNA is TGTGCCAGCAGCCCTCCGCCCGGGACGTACACAGATACGCAGTATTTT. Protein: CASSPPPGTYTDTQYF.

This clonotype was seen a few times. V and J are TRBV6-1 and TRBJ1-4; TRBD1 aligns across 10 bases. This CDR3 spans 17 amino acids. The germline gives CDR1 MNHNS, CDR2 SASEGT. The V gene end was trimmed by 4 bases and the J gene end by 0 bases; junction bases not matched to a gene: 5. CDR3 DNA sequence: TGTGCCAGCAGTGGGGACAGGGGAGGTCCAACTAATGAAAAACTGTTTTTT. Amino acid sequence: CASSGDRGGPTNEKLFF.

The gene calls are TRBV6-2 or TRBV6-3 and TRBJ1-1; perhaps TRBD1 as D (5 bases). The CDR3 length is 12 residues. Germline V gene lookup returns CDR1 MNHEY and CDR2 SVGEGT. V lost 7 bases and J 6 bases, leaving 12 bases between the germline ends. The CDR3: CASTRGVAEAFF. The CDR3 DNA sequence: TGTGCCAGCACCCGGGGGGTCGCTGAAGCTTTCTTT.

V and J are TRBV7-3 and TRBJ1-1, with a tentative D call TRBD1 (6 bases). Between the trimmed V and J ends, which lost 3 bases and 6 bases, there was a span of 14 bases. From germline, CDR1 is SGHTA and CDR2 FQGTGA. The CDR3 extends over 14 amino acids. The CDR3 here is CASSFRLGAAEAFF. The CDR3, as DNA: TGTGCCAGCAGCTTCCGCCTGGGGGCCGCTGAAGCTTTCTTT.

In this sample, this clonotype turned up many times. The V call is TRBV6-2 or TRBV6-3, the J call TRBJ2-1; a weak D match, TRBD2 (5 bases). This CDR3 is built from 12 residues. Germline-derived CDR1 and CDR2 are MNHEY and SVGEGT. V lost 6 bases, J lost 9 bases, and 12 bases lay in between. The CDR3 reads CASSGEISEQFF. The CDR3 DNA reads TGTGCCAGCAGCGGGGAGATAAGTGAGCAGTTCTTC.

This clonotype was counted between two and nine times. This rearrangement joins TRBV19 to TRBJ2-2; D is unclear. V lost 3 bases, J lost 4 bases, and 6 bases lay in between. The CDR3 sequence is 13 residues long. Germline CDR1 and CDR2: LNHDA and SQIVND (reference sequence). The CDR3 DNA reads as TGTGCCAGTAGTATGAGCCCCACCGGGGAGCTGTTTTTT. It codes for CASSMSPTGELFF.

The sample holds a few counts of this clonotype. The V and J genes are TRBV29-1 and TRBJ1-4; 7 nucleotides line up with TRBD1. V was pared by 4 bases and J by 2 bases, with 1 base of the junction left unmatched. The CDR3 loop spans 13 amino acids. Looked up from germline, CDR1 is SQVTM and CDR2 is ANQGSEA. CDR3 sequence: CSVGQGTNEKLFF. The DNA of the CDR3 is TGCAGCGTTGGACAGGGTACTAATGAAAAACTGTTTTTT. Filled out from reference TRBV29-1 and TRBJ1-4, the complete variable domain reads SAVISQKPSRDICQRGTSLTIQCQVDSQVTMMFWYRQQPGQSLTLIATANQGSEATYESGFVIDKFPISRPNLTFSTLTVSNMSPEDSSIYLCSVGQGTNEKLFFGSGTQLSVL.

Only a few counts were recorded for this clonotype. The chain recombines TRBV3-1 with TRBJ2-2; 7 bases agree with TRBD1. Germline CDR1 reads LGHDT; CDR2 reads YNNKEL (reference sequence). The CDR3 sequence is 14 residues long. Trimming took 5 bases from V and 6 from J; bases not matched to a gene: 6. The CDR3 sequence is CASSSQGIPGELFF. The CDR3 DNA sequence: TGTGCCAGCAGCTCACAGGGGATCCCCGGGGAGCTGTTTTTT.

V and J are TRBV6-1 and TRBJ2-3, with D perhaps matching TRBD1 or TRBD2 (6 bases each). Germline V gene data show CDR1 as MNHNS and CDR2 as SASEGT. This CDR3 region has 14 residues. The ends were cut back, 8 bases at V and 1 base at J, with 13 bases in the middle. The CDR3 loop is CASFRGEGTDTQYF. CDR3 DNA: TGTGCCAGCTTTAGGGGGGAGGGCACAGATACGCAGTATTTT.

This clonotype is a singleton in its sample. The V gene is TRBV6-5, the J gene TRBJ2-3; D ambiguous. The CDR3 contains 11 residues. From germline, CDR1 is MNHEY and CDR2 SVGAGI. The V end was cut by 4 bases, the J end by 6 bases, with 5 bases between. In nucleotides, the CDR3 is TGTGCCAGCAGTTCCCGGGATACGCAGTATTTT. Encoded protein: CASSSRDTQYF.

With regard to this clonotype: Being one base from a much bigger clone, this may be a read error. The CDR3 protein is CASSRTQGINEKPFF. In nucleotides, the CDR3 is TGTGCCAGCAGTCGAACACAGGGGATTAATGAAAAACCGTTTTTT. This rearrangement joins TRBV7-9 to TRBJ1-4; 7 bases agree with TRBD1. Germline-derived CDR1 and CDR2 are SEHNR and FQNEAQ (reference sequence). The CDR3 contains 15 residues. The whole variable domain, filled in from reference TRBV7-9 and TRBJ1-4, reads DTGVSQNPRHKITKRGQNVTFRCDPISEHNRLYWYRQTLGQGPEFLTYFQNEAQLEKSRLLSDRFSAERPKGSFSTLEIQRTEQGDSAMYLCASSRTQGINEKPFFGSGTQLSVL.

The chain uses TRBV4-3 and TRBJ2-3; 8 bases are a match to TRBD1. The CDR3 has 14 residues. Trimming at V came to 5 bases and at J to 3 bases, leaving 4 bases not matched to a gene. Germline CDR1 reads LGHNA; CDR2 reads YSLEER. Written as DNA, the CDR3 is TGCGCCAGCAGCAGCGGACAGGGAACAGATACGCAGTATTTT. Its translation is CASSSGQGTDTQYF.

The chain joins TRBV10-2 to TRBJ2-3, with 8 bases fitting TRBD1. Germline CDR1 and CDR2: WSHSY and SAAADI. The V and J ends lost 8 bases and 4 bases, in that order; junction bases with no gene match: 11. There are 15 residues in the CDR3. The CDR3 reads CASEDRGGSPDTQYF. The CDR3 nucleotides read TGCGCCAGCGAAGACAGGGGAGGTTCCCCAGATACGCAGTATTTT.

The gene calls are TRBV6-2 or TRBV6-3 and TRBJ2-7; 7 nucleotides match TRBD1. Losses at the gene ends were 7 bases for V and 3 bases for J; bases not matched to a gene: 9. CDR3 length: 14 amino acids. From germline, CDR1 is MNHEY and CDR2 SVGEGT. CDR3: CASTGSGTVYEQYF. CDR3 DNA sequence: TGTGCCAGCACCGGGTCCGGGACAGTCTACGAGCAGTACTTC.

The sample holds many counts of this clonotype. The genes are TRBV12-3 or TRBV12-4 and TRBJ1-1; a possible D gene is TRBD1 (5 bases). Deletions cut 3 bases from V and 6 bases from J, with 14 bases between. The CDR3 runs 14 residues. The CDR3 DNA follows: TGTGCCAGCAGTTTTGGGGCCGGTGACCCTGAAGCTTTCTTT. Translating gives CASSFGAGDPEAFF.

The V call is TRBV29-1, the J call TRBJ2-7, with 8 nucleotides matching TRBD1. The CDR3 spans 13 residues. Trimming at V came to 7 bases and at J to 0 bases, leaving 5 bases not matched to a gene. Per the germline V gene, CDR1 is SQVTM and CDR2 is ANQGSEA. The chain's CDR3 is CSARQGTSYEQYF. The CDR3 region has the DNA TGCAGCGCCCGACAGGGGACCTCCTACGAGCAGTACTTC.